This T cell receptor beta chain came from a study of a mutant IDH1 vaccine in newly diagnosed glioma. Across the study: Males made up 62.5% and females about 38% of treated patients, whose mean age was approximately 44 years. Patients previously underwent radiotherapy, temozolomide, or both, and most underwent both.

Worth noting for this clone: As yet, its antigen is unknown.

Trimming left V 2 bases short and J 6 bases short, with 13 bases between. This CDR3 is 14 amino acids long. Germline-derived CDR1 and CDR2 are LNHDA and SQIVND (reference sequence). Overall study findings and caveats: Seemingly, top peripheral T cell clonotype changes bore no relation to pseudoprogression.

Using immunoSEQ multiplex PCR, the repertoire was profiled, and TCRdb retains in-frame clones only, with some absent. This table has 30,000 to 35,000 clones, roughly nine tenths appearing once. The time point denotes: baseline, week 1 (first vaccination visit). Specified treatment: pre-vaccination baseline after standard-of-care therapy. Each tumor in the donors was a new WHO grade 3 or 4 astrocytoma, IDH1-mutant and ATRX-lost. The input for sequencing was PBMCs, taken from a glioma patient treated with radiotherapy, temozolomide or both. This clonotype was obtained from a woman aged 40 to 50 with glioma. The chain links TRBV19 to TRBJ1-1, with a weak D call TRBD1 (5 bases). CDR3 protein: CASSINPQGPEAFF. DNA for the CDR3: TGTGCCAGTAGTATAAACCCGCAGGGCCCTGAAGCTTTCTTT.